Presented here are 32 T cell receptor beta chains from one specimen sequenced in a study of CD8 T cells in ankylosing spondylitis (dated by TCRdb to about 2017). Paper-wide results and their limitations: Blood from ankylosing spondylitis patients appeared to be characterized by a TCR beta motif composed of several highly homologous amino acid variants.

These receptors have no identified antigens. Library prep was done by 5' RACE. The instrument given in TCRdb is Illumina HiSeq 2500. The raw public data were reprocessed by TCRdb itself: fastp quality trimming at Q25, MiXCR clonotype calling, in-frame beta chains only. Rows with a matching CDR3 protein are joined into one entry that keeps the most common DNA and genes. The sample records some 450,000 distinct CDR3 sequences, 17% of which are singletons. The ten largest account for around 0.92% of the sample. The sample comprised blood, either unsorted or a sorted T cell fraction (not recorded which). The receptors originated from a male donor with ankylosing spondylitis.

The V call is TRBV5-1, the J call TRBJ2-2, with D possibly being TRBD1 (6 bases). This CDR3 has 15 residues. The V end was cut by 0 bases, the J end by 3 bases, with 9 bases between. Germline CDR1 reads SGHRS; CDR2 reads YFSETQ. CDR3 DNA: TGCGCCAGCAGCTTGGTGGCAGGGGACACCGGGGAGCTGTTTTTT. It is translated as CASSLVAGDTGELFF.

CDR3 region: CASSHGTSGYEQYF. For the CDR3, the DNA is TGTGCCAGCAGCCACGGGACTAGCGGCTACGAGCAGTACTTC. The V and J genes are TRBV3-1 and TRBJ2-7; 11 bases fit TRBD2. CDR1 is LGHDT and CDR2 is YNNKEL in the germline V gene (reference sequence). The trim removed 3 bases at V and 3 bases at J, leaving 1 base unmatched. The CDR3 spans 14 residues.

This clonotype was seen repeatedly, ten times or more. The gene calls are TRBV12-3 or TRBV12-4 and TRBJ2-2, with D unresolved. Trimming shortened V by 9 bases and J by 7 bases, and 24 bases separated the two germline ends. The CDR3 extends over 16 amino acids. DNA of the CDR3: TGTGCCAGTCGAAAAAACAGCCCGAGTGGTGGCGGGGAGCTGTTTTTT. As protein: CASRKNSPSGGGELFF.

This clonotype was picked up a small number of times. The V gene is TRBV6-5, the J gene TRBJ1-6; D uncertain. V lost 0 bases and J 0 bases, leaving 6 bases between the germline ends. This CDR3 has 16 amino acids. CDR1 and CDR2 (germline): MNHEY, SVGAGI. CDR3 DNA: TGTGCCAGCAGTTACTCCCTCGCCTCCTATAATTCACCCCTCCACTTT. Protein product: CASSYSLASYNSPLHF.

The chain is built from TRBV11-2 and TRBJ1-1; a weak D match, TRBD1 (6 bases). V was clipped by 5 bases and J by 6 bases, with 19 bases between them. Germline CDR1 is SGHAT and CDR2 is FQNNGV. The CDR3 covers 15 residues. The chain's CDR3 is CASSQGRTELSEAFF. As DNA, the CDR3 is TGTGCCAGCAGCCAGGGAAGGACAGAGCTCTCTGAAGCTTTCTTT.

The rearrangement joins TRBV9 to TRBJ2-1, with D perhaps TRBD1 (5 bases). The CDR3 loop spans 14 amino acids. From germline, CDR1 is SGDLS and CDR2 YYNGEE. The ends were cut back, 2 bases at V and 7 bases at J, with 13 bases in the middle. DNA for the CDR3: TGTGCCAGCAGCGTTAGGGGCTGGGGTAATGAGCAGTTCTTC. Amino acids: CASSVRGWGNEQFF.

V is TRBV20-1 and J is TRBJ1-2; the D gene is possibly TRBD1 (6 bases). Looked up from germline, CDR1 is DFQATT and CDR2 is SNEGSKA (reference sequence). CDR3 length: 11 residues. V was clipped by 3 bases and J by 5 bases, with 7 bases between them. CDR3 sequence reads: CSARDSYGYTF. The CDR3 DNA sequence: TGCAGTGCTAGGGACAGTTATGGCTACACCTTC.

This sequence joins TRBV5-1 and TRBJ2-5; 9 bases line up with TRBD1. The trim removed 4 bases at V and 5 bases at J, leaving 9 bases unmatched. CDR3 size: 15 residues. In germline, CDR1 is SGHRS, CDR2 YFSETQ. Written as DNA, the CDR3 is TGCGCCAGCAGCCAGGGGGACAGGGTCATGGAGACCCAGTACTTC. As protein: CASSQGDRVMETQYF.

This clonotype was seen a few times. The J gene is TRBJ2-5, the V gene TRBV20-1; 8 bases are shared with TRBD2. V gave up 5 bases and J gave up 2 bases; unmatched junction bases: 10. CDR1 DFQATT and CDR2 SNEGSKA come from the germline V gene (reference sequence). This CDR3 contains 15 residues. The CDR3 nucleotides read TGCAGTGCTCCCAACTTTAGCGGGGCTCAAGAGACCCAGTACTTC. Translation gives CSAPNFSGAQETQYF.

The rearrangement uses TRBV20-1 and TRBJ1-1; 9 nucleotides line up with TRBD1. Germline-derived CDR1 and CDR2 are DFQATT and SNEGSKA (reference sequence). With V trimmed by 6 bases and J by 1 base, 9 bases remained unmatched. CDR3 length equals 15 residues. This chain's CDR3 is CSAAPRQGGNTEAFF. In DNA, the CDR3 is TGCAGTGCGGCACCCCGACAGGGGGGGAACACTGAAGCTTTCTTT.

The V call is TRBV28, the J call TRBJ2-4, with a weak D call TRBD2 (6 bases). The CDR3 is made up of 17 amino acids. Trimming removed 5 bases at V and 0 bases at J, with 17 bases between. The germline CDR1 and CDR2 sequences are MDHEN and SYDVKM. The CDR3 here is CASSTPQGGIAKNIQYF. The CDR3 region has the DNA TGTGCCAGCAGTACCCCGCAGGGAGGAATAGCCAAAAACATTCAGTACTTC.

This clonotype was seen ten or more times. The CDR3 sequence is CASSPVSSGANVLTF. The CDR3 DNA reads as TGTGCCAGCAGCCCGGTGAGCTCTGGGGCCAACGTCCTGACTTTC. The chain carries TRBV7-9 and TRBJ2-6; no clear D. This CDR3 spans 15 amino acids. Trimming cost V 5 bases and J 0 bases, with 8 bases left between them. From germline, CDR1 is SEHNR and CDR2 FQNEAQ (reference sequence).

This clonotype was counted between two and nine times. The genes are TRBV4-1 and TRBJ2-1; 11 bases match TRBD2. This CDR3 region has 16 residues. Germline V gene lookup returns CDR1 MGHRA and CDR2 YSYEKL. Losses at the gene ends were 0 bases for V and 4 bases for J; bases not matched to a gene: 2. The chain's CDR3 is CASSQELAGAYNEQFF. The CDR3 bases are TGCGCCAGCAGCCAAGAACTAGCGGGAGCGTACAATGAGCAGTTCTTC.

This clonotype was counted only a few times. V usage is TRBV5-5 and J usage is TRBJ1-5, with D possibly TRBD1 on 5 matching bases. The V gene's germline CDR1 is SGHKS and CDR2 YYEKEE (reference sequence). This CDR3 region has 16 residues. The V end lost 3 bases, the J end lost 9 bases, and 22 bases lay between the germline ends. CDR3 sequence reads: CASSSTGTQKQSPQHF. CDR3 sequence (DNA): TGTGCCAGCAGCTCAACCGGGACCCAAAAACAATCGCCCCAGCATTTT.

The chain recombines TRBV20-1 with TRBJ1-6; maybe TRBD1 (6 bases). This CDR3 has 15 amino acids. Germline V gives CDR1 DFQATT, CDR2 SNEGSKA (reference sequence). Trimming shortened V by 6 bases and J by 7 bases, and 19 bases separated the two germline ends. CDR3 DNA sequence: TGCAGTGCGAGGGGGGAAGGAGCATCGAATTCACCCCTCCACTTT. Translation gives CSARGEGASNSPLHF.

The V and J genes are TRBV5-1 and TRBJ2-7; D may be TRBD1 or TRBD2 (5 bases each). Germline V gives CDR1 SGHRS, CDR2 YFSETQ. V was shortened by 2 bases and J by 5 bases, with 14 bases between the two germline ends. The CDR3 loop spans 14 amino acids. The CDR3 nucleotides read TGCGCCAGCAGCTTCCCGCCAGGGAGAAACGAGCAGTACTTC. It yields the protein CASSFPPGRNEQYF.

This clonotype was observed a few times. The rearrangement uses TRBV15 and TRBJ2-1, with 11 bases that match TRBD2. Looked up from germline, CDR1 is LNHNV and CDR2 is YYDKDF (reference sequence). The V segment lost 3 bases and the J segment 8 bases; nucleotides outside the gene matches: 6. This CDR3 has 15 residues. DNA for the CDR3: TGTGCCACCAGCAGGACTAGCGGGGAGGGGGATGAGCAGTTCTTC. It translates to CATSRTSGEGDEQFF.

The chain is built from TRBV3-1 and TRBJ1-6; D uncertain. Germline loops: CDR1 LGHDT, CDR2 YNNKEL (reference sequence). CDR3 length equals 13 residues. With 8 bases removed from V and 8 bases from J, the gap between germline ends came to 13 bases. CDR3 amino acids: CASRGRAHSPLHF. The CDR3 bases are TGTGCCAGCCGAGGGAGGGCCCATTCACCCCTCCACTTT.

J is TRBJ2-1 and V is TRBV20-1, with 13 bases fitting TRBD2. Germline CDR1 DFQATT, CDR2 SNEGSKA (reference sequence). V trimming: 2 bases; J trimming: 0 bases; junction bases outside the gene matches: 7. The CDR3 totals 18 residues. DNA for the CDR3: TGCAGTGCTAGAACTAGCGGGGGGGCCTCCTCCTCCTACAATGAGCAGTTCTTC. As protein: CSARTSGGASSSYNEQFF.

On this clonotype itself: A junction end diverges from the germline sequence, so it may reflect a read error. The DNA of the CDR3 is TGTGCCAGCGGCCAACGGGACTACTATGGGATTCAGTACTTC. It codes for CASGQRDYYGIQYF. This chain joins TRBV3-1 and TRBJ2-4, with 7 bases identical to TRBD2. Germline V lookup: CDR1 LGHDT, CDR2 YNNKEL (reference sequence). The CDR3 extends over 14 amino acids. Looking up the rest from reference TRBV3-1 and TRBJ2-4 gives the full variable domain: DTAVSQTPKYLVTQMGNDKSIKCEQNLGHDTMYWYKQDSKKFLKIMFSYNNKELIINETVPNRFSPKSPDKAHLNLHINSLELGDSAVYFCASGQRDYYGIQYFGAGTRLSVL.

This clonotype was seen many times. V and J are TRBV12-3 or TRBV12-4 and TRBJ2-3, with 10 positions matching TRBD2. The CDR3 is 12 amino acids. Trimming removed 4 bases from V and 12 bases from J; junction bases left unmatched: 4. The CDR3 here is CASSSWTSGQYF. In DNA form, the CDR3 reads TGTGCCAGCAGTTCCTGGACTAGCGGACAGTATTTT.

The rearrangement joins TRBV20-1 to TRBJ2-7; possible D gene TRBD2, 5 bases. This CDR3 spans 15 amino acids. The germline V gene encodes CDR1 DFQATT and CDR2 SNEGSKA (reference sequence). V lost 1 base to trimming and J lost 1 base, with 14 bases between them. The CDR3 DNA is TGCAGTGCTAGAGGCCCCCTTCCGGGGTCCTACGAGCAGTACTTC. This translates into CSARGPLPGSYEQYF.

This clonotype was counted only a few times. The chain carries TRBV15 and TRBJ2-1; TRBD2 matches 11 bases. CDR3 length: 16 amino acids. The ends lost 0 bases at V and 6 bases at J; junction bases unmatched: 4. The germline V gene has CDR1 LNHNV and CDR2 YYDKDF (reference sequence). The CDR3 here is CATSRDLAGGFNEQFF. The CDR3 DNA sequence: TGTGCCACCAGCAGAGATCTAGCGGGAGGTTTCAATGAGCAGTTCTTC.

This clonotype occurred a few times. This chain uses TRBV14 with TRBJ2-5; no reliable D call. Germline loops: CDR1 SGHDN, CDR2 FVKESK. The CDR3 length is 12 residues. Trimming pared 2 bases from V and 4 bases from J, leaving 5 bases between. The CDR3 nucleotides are TGTGCCAGCAGCCAATCCTTAGAGACCCAGTACTTC. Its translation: CASSQSLETQYF.

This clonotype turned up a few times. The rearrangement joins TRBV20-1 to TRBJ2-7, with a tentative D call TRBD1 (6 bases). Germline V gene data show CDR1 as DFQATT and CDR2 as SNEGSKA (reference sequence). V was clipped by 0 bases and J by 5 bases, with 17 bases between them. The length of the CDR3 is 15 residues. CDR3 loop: CSAREGAGVRNEQYF. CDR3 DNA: TGCAGTGCTAGAGAGGGGGCAGGGGTTAGGAACGAGCAGTACTTC.

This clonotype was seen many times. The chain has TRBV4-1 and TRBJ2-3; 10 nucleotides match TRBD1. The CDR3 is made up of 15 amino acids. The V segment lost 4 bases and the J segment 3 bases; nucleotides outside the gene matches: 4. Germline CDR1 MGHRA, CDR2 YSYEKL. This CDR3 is CASSPTGGLTDTQYF. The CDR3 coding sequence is TGCGCCAGCAGCCCGACAGGGGGCTTAACAGATACGCAGTATTTT.

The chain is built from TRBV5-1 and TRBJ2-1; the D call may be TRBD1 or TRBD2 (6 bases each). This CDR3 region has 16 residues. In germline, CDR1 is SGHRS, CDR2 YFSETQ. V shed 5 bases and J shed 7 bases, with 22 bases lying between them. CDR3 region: CASRTTWGARENEQFF. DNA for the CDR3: TGCGCCAGCAGAACTACTTGGGGGGCTAGAGAAAATGAGCAGTTCTTC.

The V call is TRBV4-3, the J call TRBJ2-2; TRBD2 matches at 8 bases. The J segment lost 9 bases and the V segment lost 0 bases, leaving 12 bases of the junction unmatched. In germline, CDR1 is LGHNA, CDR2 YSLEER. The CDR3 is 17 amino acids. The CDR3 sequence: CASSQDPGQIAGWELFF. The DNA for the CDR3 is TGCGCCAGCAGCCAAGATCCGGGGCAAATAGCGGGATGGGAGCTGTTTTTT.

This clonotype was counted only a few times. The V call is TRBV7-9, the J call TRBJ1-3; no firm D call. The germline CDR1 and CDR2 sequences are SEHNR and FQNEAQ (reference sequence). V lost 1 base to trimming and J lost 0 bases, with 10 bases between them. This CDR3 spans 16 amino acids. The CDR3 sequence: CASSLVGRTSGNTIYF. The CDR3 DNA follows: TGTGCCAGCAGCTTAGTCGGCAGGACCTCTGGAAACACCATATATTTT.

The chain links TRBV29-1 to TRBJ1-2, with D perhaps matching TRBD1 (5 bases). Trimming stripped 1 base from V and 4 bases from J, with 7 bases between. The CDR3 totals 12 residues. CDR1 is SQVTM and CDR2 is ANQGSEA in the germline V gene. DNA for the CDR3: TGCAGCGTTGAAGGGGACGGCTATGGCTACACCTTC. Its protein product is CSVEGDGYGYTF.

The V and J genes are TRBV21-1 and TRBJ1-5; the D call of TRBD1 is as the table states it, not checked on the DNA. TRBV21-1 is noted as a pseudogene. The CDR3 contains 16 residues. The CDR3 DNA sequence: TGTGCCAGCAGCCGGCGCCGGGCCGGCGGAGTTCAGCCCCAGCATTTT. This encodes CASSRRRAGGVQPQHF.

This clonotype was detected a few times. The CDR3 DNA sequence: TGTGCCAGTAATACCTTGAACACTGAAGCTTTCTTT. Amino acid sequence: CASNTLNTEAFF. This chain links TRBV19 with TRBJ1-1; D gene uncertain. V was pared by 7 bases and J by 0 bases, with 6 bases between. Germline CDR1 reads LNHDA; CDR2 reads SQIVND (reference sequence). This CDR3 region has 12 residues.